A single sample gave rise to the 19 T cell receptor beta chains below, sequenced in a study of blood T cell repertoires in COVID-19. The method was immunoSEQ multiplex PCR; TCRdb's version includes in-frame clones alone and lacks a portion of them. This sample yields approximately 190,000 clones, of which 80% to 95% are seen a single time; about 0.54% belongs to the top ten. Sequenced material: peripheral blood. The receptors derive from a man aged 50-60 years with acute or convalescent COVID-19.

The rearrangement uses TRBV11-2 and TRBJ2-1; D remains unclear. Looked up from germline, CDR1 is SGHAT and CDR2 is FQNNGV. The V end was cut by 0 bases, the J end by 10 bases, with 16 bases between. The CDR3 has 15 residues. The CDR3 region is CASSLDRPVSLEQFF. The CDR3 DNA sequence: TGTGCCAGCAGCTTAGATCGCCCAGTCTCGTTGGAGCAGTTCTTC.

This chain uses TRBV10-2 with TRBJ2-1, with 12 positions matching TRBD2. The junction had 4 bases not matched to a gene; V was cut back by 5 bases and J by 2 bases. The CDR3 totals 16 residues. Per germline, CDR1 WSHSY and CDR2 SAAADI. CDR3 bases: TGCGCCAGCAGTTACTGGACTAGCGGGGCCTACAATGAGCAGTTCTTC. It is translated as CASSYWTSGAYNEQFF.

This chain links TRBV9 with TRBJ2-5, with D possibly being TRBD2 (5 bases). This CDR3 contains 15 residues. V lost 0 bases, J lost 4 bases, and 13 bases lay in between. CDR1 and CDR2 (germline): SGDLS, YYNGEE. Here the CDR3 reads CASSVAGSPTETQYF. The CDR3 DNA reads TGTGCCAGCAGCGTAGCGGGATCTCCGACAGAGACCCAGTACTTC.

CDR3 sequence reads: CATSDKSSYNEQFF. CDR3 DNA: TGTGCCACCAGTGACAAGAGCTCCTACAATGAGCAGTTCTTC. The chain uses TRBV24-1 and TRBJ2-1; D is ambiguous. The V gene lost 4 bases and the J gene lost 0 bases, with 6 bases spanning the gap. The CDR3 is made up of 14 amino acids. CDR1 and CDR2 (germline): KGHDR, SFDVKD.

J is TRBJ2-5 and V is TRBV6-1; D is unresolved. Germline CDR1 MNHNS, CDR2 SASEGT. The V gene lost 1 base and the J gene lost 3 bases, with 6 bases spanning the gap. CDR3 length: 13 amino acids. This CDR3 is CASSEDSEETQYF. CDR3 nucleotide sequence: TGTGCCAGCAGTGAAGACAGTGAAGAGACCCAGTACTTC.

This clone has just a few counts. The V gene is TRBV2, the J gene TRBJ2-7, with 8 nucleotides matching TRBD2. This CDR3 is built from 15 residues. CDR1 and CDR2 (germline): SNHLY, FYNNEI. V gave up 2 bases and J gave up 4 bases; unmatched junction bases: 7. The CDR3 loop reads CASSERWTSRYEQYF. The CDR3 DNA sequence: TGTGCCAGCAGTGAAAGGTGGACTAGCAGGTACGAGCAGTACTTC.

The V and J genes are TRBV5-1 and TRBJ1-5, with a weak D call TRBD1 (6 bases). The germline gives CDR1 SGHRS, CDR2 YFSETQ. The length of the CDR3 is 14 residues. V gave up 7 bases and J gave up 2 bases, with 13 bases separating them. CDR3 nucleotide sequence: TGCGCCAGCTATAAACAGGGTGGCAATCAGCCCCAGCATTTT. Translating gives CASYKQGGNQPQHF.

The V gene is TRBV4-3, the J gene TRBJ2-7, with D possibly TRBD2 on 6 matching bases. The germline V and J ends were trimmed by 1 base and 4 bases, with 11 bases remaining between them. Looked up from germline, CDR1 is LGHNA and CDR2 is YSLEER. The CDR3 runs to 14 residues. CDR3 residues: CASSQGISGYEQYV. CDR3 nucleotide sequence: TGCGCCAGCAGCCAAGGGATTAGCGGTTACGAGCAGTACGTC.

The chain couples TRBV15 to TRBJ1-3; the match to TRBD1 covers 10 bases. CDR1 and CDR2 from the germline V gene are LNHNV and YYDKDF (reference sequence). The V gene end was trimmed by 4 bases and the J gene end by 3 bases; junction bases not matched to a gene: 3. CDR3 length: 15 residues. The CDR3 nucleotides are TGTGCCACCAGCATCGACAGGGGGCTTGGAAACACCATATATTTT. It is translated as CATSIDRGLGNTIYF.

The chain links TRBV20-1 to TRBJ2-2; D call uncertain. Germline CDR1 reads DFQATT; CDR2 reads SNEGSKA (reference sequence). Trimming removed 6 bases from V and 8 bases from J, with 10 bases in between. The CDR3 sequence is 11 residues long. The CDR3 spells CSARGPGELFF. CDR3 coding DNA: TGCAGTGCCCGCGGCCCTGGGGAGCTGTTTTTT.

The chain is built from TRBV11-2 and TRBJ2-1; TRBD2 matches 8 bases. Per germline, CDR1 SGHAT and CDR2 FQNNGV. CDR3 length: 16 residues. V gave up 4 bases and J gave up 4 bases; unmatched junction bases: 9. The CDR3 region has the DNA TGTGCCAGCAGCTCCAACGGGAGGGCCGGTTACAATGAGCAGTTCTTC. This translates into CASSSNGRAGYNEQFF.

The chain has TRBV25-1 and TRBJ2-1; TRBD2 matches at 10 bases. The CDR3 consists of 14 residues. Germline V gene data show CDR1 as MGHDK and CDR2 as SYGVNS. After removal of 4 bases from V and 7 bases from J, the junction contained 4 bases not matched to a gene. This chain's CDR3 is CASSGPSGRNEQFF. CDR3 in DNA: TGTGCCAGCAGTGGCCCTAGCGGGAGAAATGAGCAGTTCTTC.

The chain uses TRBV19 and TRBJ1-2, with 8 bases identical to TRBD1. The V and J ends lost 5 bases and 0 bases, in that order; junction bases with no gene match: 14. Germline V gene sequence: CDR1 LNHDA, CDR2 SQIVND (reference sequence). This CDR3 spans 18 amino acids. The CDR3 DNA is TGTGCCAGTAGTCCCAAACCCCGACAGGGGACGACTAACTATGGCTACACCTTC. It is translated as CASSPKPRQGTTNYGYTF.

This clone was recorded once. The J gene is TRBJ2-5, the V gene TRBV7-6; TRBD1 matches 10 bases. V lost 2 bases to trimming and J lost 2 bases; unmatched junction nucleotides: 8. In germline, CDR1 is SGHVS, CDR2 FNYEAQ. The CDR3 has 17 residues. CDR3 nucleotides: TGTGCCAGCAGCTTACCCCGGACAGGGGGAGGACAAGAGACCCAGTACTTC. Translated, it gives CASSLPRTGGGQETQYF.

The V gene is TRBV5-8, the J gene TRBJ2-3; D gene unclear. Germline values: CDR1 SGHTS, CDR2 YDEGEE. The length of the CDR3 is 13 residues. The germline V and J ends were trimmed by 4 bases and 0 bases, with 6 bases remaining between them. This CDR3 is CASSRGSTDTQYF. The CDR3 coding sequence is TGTGCCAGCAGCCGAGGTAGCACAGATACGCAGTATTTT.

The chain has TRBV11-2 and TRBJ1-2; TRBD1 matches at 8 bases. The CDR3 contains 13 residues. Germline values: CDR1 SGHAT, CDR2 FQNNGV. Trimming at V came to 3 bases and at J to 8 bases, leaving 5 bases not matched to a gene. The CDR3 coding sequence is TGTGCCAGCAGCTTCCCGGACAGGGAAGGCTACACCTTC. This codes for CASSFPDREGYTF. Supplemented by reference TRBV11-2 and TRBJ1-2, the full variable domain reads EAGVAQSPRYKIIEKRQSVAFWCNPISGHATLYWYQQILGQGPKLLIQFQNNGVVDDSQLPKDRFSAERLKGVDSTLKIQPAKLEDSAVYLCASSFPDREGYTFGSGTRLTVV.

This rearrangement joins TRBV28 to TRBJ2-2; D is undetermined. Trimming pared 6 bases from V and 3 bases from J, leaving 8 bases between. The CDR3 is made up of 13 amino acids. Germline assignment: CDR1 MDHEN and CDR2 SYDVKM. CDR3 sequence (DNA): TGTGCCAGCAGCCACTATTACACCGGGGAGCTGTTTTTT. Protein product: CASSHYYTGELFF.

CDR3 loop: CASSEFPVDSYNEQFF. In DNA, the CDR3 is TGCGCCAGCAGTGAGTTTCCGGTCGACTCCTACAATGAGCAGTTCTTC. V usage is TRBV10-2 and J usage is TRBJ2-1; no reliable D call. In germline, CDR1 is WSHSY, CDR2 SAAADI. The CDR3 consists of 16 residues. V was cut by 1 base and J by 0 bases, with 10 bases left in between.

The rearrangement links TRBV2 to TRBJ2-3; the D gene is possibly TRBD2 (6 bases). The V gene lost 2 bases and the J gene lost 6 bases, with 12 bases spanning the gap. The CDR3 is made up of 14 amino acids. Germline CDR1 reads SNHLY; CDR2 reads FYNNEI. CDR3 region: CASSERGLLDTQYF. DNA for the CDR3: TGTGCCAGCAGTGAACGGGGGTTGCTCGATACGCAGTATTTT.